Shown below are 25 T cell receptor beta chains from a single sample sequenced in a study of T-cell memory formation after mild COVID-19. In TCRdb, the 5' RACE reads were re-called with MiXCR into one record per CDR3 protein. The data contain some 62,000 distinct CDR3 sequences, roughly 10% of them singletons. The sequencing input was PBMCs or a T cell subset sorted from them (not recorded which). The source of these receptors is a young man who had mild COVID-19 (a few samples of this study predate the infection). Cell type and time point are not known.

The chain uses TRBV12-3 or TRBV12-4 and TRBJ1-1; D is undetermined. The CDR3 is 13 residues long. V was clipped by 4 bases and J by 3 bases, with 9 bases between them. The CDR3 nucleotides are TGTGCCAGCAGTTGGGCAGAGCACACTGAAGCTTTCTTT. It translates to CASSWAEHTEAFF.

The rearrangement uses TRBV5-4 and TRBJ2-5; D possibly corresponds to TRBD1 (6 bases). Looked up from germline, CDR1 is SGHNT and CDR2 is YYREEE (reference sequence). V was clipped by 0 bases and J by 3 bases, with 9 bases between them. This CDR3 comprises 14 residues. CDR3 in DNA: TGTGCCAGCAGCTTGGATCAGGGGAAAGAGACCCAGTACTTC. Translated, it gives CASSLDQGKETQYF.

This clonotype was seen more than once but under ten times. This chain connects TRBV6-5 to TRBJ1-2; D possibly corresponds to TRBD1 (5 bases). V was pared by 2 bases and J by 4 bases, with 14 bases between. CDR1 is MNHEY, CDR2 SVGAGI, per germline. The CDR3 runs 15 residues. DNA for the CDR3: TGTGCCAGCAGTTACGATGTCAGGGACCGCTATGGCTACACCTTC. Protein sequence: CASSYDVRDRYGYTF.

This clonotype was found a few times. CDR3 region: CSARPTENEQFF. In DNA, the CDR3 is TGCAGTGCTAGACCTACCGAAAATGAGCAGTTCTTC. The chain carries TRBV20-1 and TRBJ2-1, with D hard to call. Deletions cut 2 bases from V and 7 bases from J, with 9 bases between. The CDR3 totals 12 residues. Per the germline V gene, CDR1 is DFQATT and CDR2 is SNEGSKA (reference sequence).

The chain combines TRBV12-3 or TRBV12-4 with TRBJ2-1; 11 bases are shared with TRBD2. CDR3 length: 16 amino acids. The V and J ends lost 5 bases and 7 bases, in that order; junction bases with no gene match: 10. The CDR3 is CASSAHSGGARNEQFF. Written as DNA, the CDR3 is TGTGCCAGCAGTGCTCATAGCGGGGGGGCAAGGAATGAGCAGTTCTTC.

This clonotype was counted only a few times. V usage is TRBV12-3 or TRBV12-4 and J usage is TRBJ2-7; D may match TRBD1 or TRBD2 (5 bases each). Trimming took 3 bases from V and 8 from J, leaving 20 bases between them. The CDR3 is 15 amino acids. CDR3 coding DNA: TGTGCCAGCAGTTTGAGAGGGGCCTCCGCGGCGAAGCAGTACTTC. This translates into CASSLRGASAAKQYF.

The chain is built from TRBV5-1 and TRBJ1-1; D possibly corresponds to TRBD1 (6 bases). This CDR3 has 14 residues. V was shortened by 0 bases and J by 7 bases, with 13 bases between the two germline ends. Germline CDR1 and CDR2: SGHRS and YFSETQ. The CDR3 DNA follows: TGCGCCAGCAGCTTGGACAGGGCGGACCGTGAAGCTTTCTTT. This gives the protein CASSLDRADREAFF. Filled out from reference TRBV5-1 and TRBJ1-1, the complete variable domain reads KAGVTQTPRYLIKTRGQQVTLSCSPISGHRSVSWYQQTPGQGLQFLFEYFSETQRNKGNFPGRFSGRQFSNSRSEMNVSTLELGDSALYLCASSLDRADREAFFGQGTRLTVV.

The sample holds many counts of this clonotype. CDR3 sequence (DNA): TGTGCCAGCAGCTCCTCTGTGGGTTTCTACGAGCAGTACTTC. This gives the protein CASSSSVGFYEQYF. The chain uses TRBV7-2 and TRBJ2-7, with D unresolved. The germline gives CDR1 SGHTA, CDR2 FQGNSA. CDR3 length: 14 amino acids. V gave up 4 bases and J gave up 3 bases, with 13 bases separating them.

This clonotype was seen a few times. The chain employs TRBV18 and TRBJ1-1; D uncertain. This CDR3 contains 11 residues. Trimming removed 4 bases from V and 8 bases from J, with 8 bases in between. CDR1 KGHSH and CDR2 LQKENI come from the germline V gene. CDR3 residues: CASSLGGEAFF. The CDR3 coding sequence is TGTGCCAGCTCACTCGGAGGAGAAGCTTTCTTT.

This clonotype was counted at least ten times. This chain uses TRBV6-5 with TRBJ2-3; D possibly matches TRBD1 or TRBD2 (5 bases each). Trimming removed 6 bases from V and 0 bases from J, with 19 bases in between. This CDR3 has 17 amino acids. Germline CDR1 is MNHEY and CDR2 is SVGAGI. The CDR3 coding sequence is TGTGCCAGCAGCTACGGCCAAACCGGGACCAGCACAGATACGCAGTATTTT. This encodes CASSYGQTGTSTDTQYF.

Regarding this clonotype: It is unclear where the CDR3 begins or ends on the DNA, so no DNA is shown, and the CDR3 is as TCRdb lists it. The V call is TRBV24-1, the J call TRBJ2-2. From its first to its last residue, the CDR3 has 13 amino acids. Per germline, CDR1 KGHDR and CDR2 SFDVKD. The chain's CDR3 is CATSDRRAGELFF.

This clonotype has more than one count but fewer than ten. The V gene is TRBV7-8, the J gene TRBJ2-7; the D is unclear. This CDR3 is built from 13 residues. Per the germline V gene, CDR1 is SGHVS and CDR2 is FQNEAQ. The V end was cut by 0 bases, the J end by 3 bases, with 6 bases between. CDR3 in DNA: TGTGCCAGCAGCTTAGCGAACCACTACGAGCAGTACGTC. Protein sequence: CASSLANHYEQYV.

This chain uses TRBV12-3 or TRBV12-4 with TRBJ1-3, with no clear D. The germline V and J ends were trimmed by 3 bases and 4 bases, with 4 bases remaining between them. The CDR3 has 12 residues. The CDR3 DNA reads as TGTGCCAGCAGTTTTGGGGGAAACACCATATATTTT. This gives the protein CASSFGGNTIYF.

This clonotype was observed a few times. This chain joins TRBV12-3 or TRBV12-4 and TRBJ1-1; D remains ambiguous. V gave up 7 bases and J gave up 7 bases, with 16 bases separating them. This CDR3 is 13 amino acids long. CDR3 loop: CASTLGDFGEAFF. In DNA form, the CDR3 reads TGTGCCAGCACCCTTGGGGATTTCGGTGAAGCTTTCTTT.

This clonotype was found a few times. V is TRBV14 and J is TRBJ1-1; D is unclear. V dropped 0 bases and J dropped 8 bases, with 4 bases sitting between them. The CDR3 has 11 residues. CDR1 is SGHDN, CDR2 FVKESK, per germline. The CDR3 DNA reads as TGTGCCAGCAGCCAAGAGCAGGAAGCTTTCTTT. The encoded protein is CASSQEQEAFF.

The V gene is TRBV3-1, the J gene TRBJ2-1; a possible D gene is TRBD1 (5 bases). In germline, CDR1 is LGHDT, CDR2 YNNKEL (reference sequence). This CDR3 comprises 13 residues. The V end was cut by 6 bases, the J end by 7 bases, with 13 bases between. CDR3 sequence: CASRRLPGNEQFF. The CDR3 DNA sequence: TGTGCCAGCAGGAGACTTCCAGGGAATGAGCAGTTCTTC.

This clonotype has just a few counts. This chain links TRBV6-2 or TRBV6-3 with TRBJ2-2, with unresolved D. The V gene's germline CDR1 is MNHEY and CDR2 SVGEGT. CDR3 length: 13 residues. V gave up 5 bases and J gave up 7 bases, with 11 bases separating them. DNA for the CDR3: TGTGCCAGCAGTGCGACTCAGGTCGGGGAGCTGTTTTTT. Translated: CASSATQVGELFF.

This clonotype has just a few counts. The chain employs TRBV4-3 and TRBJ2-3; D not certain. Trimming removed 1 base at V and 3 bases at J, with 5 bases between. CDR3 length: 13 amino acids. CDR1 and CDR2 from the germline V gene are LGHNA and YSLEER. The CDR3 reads CASSQVRTDTQYF. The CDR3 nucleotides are TGCGCCAGCAGCCAAGTCCGTACAGATACGCAGTATTTT.

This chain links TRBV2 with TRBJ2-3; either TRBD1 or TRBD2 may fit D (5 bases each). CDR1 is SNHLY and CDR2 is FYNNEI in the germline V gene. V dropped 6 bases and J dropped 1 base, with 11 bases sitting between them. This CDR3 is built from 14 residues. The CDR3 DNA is TGTGCCAGCAGGGCAAGGGGAGGCACAGATACGCAGTATTTT. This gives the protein CASRARGGTDTQYF.

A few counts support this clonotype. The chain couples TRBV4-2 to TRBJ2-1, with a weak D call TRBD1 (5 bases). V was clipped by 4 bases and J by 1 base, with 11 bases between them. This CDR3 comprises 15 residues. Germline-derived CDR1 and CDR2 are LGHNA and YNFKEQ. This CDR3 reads CASSRQLRSYNEQFF. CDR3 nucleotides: TGTGCCAGCAGCCGACAGTTGAGGTCCTACAATGAGCAGTTCTTC.

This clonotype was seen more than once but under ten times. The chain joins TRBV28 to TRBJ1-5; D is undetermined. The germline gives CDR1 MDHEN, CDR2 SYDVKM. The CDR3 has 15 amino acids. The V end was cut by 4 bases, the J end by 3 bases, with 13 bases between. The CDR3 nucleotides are TGTGCCAGCAGTTCTCCGTCCAAGGCCAATCAGCCCCAGCATTTT. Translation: CASSSPSKANQPQHF. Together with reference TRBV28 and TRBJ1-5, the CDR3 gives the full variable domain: DVKVTQSSRYLVKRTGEKVFLECVQDMDHENMFWYRQDPGLGLRLIYFSYDVKMKEKGDIPEGYSVSREKKERFSLILESASTNQTSMYLCASSSPSKANQPQHFGDGTRLSIL.

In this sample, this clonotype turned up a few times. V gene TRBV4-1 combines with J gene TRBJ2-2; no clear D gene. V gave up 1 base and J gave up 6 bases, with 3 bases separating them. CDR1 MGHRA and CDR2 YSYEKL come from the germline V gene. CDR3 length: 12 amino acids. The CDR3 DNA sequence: TGCGCCAGCAGCCAAGTAGCCGGGGAGCTGTTTTTT. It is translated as CASSQVAGELFF.

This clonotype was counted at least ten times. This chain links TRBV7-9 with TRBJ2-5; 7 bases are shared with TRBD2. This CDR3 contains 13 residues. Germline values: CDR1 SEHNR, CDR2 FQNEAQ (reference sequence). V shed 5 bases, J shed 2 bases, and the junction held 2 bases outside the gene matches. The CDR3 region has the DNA TGTGCCAGCAGCCCCGGGGGGCAAGAGACCCAGTACTTC. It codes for CASSPGGQETQYF.

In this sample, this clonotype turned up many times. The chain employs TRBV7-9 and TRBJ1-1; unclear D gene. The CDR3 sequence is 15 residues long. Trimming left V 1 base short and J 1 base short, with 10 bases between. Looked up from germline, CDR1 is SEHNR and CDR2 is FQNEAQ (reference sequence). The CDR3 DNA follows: TGTGCCAGCAGCTTAGGGACGGCTTGGAACACTGAAGCTTTCTTT. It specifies CASSLGTAWNTEAFF.

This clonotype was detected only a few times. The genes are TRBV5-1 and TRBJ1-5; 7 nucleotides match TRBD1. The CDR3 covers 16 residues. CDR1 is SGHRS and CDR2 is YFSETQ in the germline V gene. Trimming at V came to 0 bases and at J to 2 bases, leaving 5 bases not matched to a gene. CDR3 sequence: CASSLGEGQGNQPQHF. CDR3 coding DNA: TGCGCCAGCAGCTTGGGTGAAGGACAGGGCAATCAGCCCCAGCATTTT.